The 10 T cell receptor beta chains listed next were all sequenced from one sample in a study of CD8 T cells in ankylosing spondylitis. TCRdb used MiXCR to reprocess the 5' RACE reads, holding one entry per CDR3 protein. The sample yields fewer than 250,000 distinct CDR3 sequences, over 9.5% seen once. Specimen: blood, either unsorted or a sorted T cell fraction (not recorded which). These receptors were taken from a male donor with ankylosing spondylitis or in good health (not recorded which).

This clonotype occurred a few times. This chain uses TRBV30 with TRBJ1-1; a weak D match, TRBD1 (5 bases). CDR3 size: 13 residues. V gave up 5 bases and J gave up 0 bases, with 10 bases separating them. Looked up from germline, CDR1 is GTSNPN and CDR2 is SVGIG (reference sequence). The CDR3 nucleotides read TGTGCCTGGGACAGCAAAATGAACACTGAAGCTTTCTTT. Translation gives CAWDSKMNTEAFF.

The chain carries TRBV20-1 and TRBJ2-3, with 9 bases that match TRBD2. Germline lookup yields CDR1 DFQATT and CDR2 SNEGSKA (reference sequence). Losses at the gene ends were 5 bases for V and 0 bases for J; bases not matched to a gene: 3. This CDR3 is 14 amino acids long. As DNA, the CDR3 is TGCAGTGCTTTGACTAGCGGTAGCACAGATACGCAGTATTTT. This encodes CSALTSGSTDTQYF.

This rearrangement joins TRBV7-2 to TRBJ2-3, with TRBD2 matching over 11 bases. From germline, CDR1 is SGHTA and CDR2 FQGNSA. This CDR3 contains 17 residues. V lost 0 bases to trimming and J lost 0 bases; unmatched junction nucleotides: 2. CDR3 loop: CASSLASGGGSTDTQYF. CDR3 sequence (DNA): TGTGCCAGCAGCTTAGCTAGCGGGGGGGGTAGCACAGATACGCAGTATTTT.

Many counts were recorded for this clonotype. The chain employs TRBV7-9 and TRBJ2-7, with D uncertain. The CDR3 totals 14 residues. CDR1 is SEHNR, CDR2 FQNEAQ, per germline (reference sequence). The germline V and J ends were trimmed by 5 bases and 1 base, with 12 bases remaining between them. DNA for the CDR3: TGTGCCAGCAGCATACCGGGTCCGTCCTACGAGCAGTACTTC. Translated, it gives CASSIPGPSYEQYF.

The gene calls are TRBV7-2 and TRBJ2-3, with D perhaps TRBD1 or TRBD2 (5 bases each). There are 15 residues in the CDR3. Germline V gene sequence: CDR1 SGHTA, CDR2 FQGNSA. V dropped 4 bases and J dropped 0 bases, with 11 bases sitting between them. The CDR3 DNA follows: TGTGCCAGCAGCTCCGACGGGACCAGCACAGATACGCAGTATTTT. Its translation: CASSSDGTSTDTQYF.

This clonotype was observed at least ten times. The V gene is TRBV19, the J gene TRBJ2-3; D may be TRBD1 or TRBD2 (5 bases each). The CDR3 runs 16 residues. V was trimmed by 4 bases and J by 5 bases, leaving 19 bases between them. Per the germline V gene, CDR1 is LNHDA and CDR2 is SQIVND (reference sequence). DNA of the CDR3: TGTGCCAGTAGTAATGGGGGAAGTTTGGAAGGAGATACGCAGTATTTT. This sequence encodes CASSNGGSLEGDTQYF. The whole variable domain, remainder taken from reference TRBV19 and TRBJ2-3, is DGGITQSPKYLFRKEGQNVTLSCEQNLNHDAMYWYRQDPGQGLRLIYYSQIVNDFQKGDIAEGYSVSREKKESFPLTVTSAQKNPTAFYLCASSNGGSLEGDTQYFGPGTRLTVL.

This clonotype showed up many times. V is TRBV15 and J is TRBJ1-1; D may be TRBD1 (5 bases). Germline CDR1 and CDR2: LNHNV and YYDKDF (reference sequence). With 0 bases removed from V and 8 bases from J, the gap between germline ends came to 13 bases. The CDR3 loop spans 14 amino acids. Written as DNA, the CDR3 is TGTGCCACCAGCAGAGATTCCTCGGGGGGGGAAGCTTTCTTT. Translating it yields CATSRDSSGGEAFF.

This clonotype was found many times. The J gene is TRBJ2-7, the V gene TRBV5-5, with a tentative D call TRBD2 (5 bases). V gave up 4 bases and J gave up 0 bases, with 14 bases separating them. This CDR3 region has 15 residues. Germline V lookup: CDR1 SGHKS, CDR2 YYEKEE (reference sequence). In DNA form, the CDR3 reads TGTGCCAGCAGCCCCTCGGTGGGGAGCTCCTACGAGCAGTACTTC. This encodes CASSPSVGSSYEQYF.

This clonotype was detected many times. The rearrangement links TRBV27 to TRBJ2-1; 9 bases line up with TRBD1. The CDR3 contains 17 residues. Germline assignment: CDR1 MNHEY and CDR2 SMNVEV (reference sequence). The V segment lost 4 bases and the J segment 8 bases; nucleotides outside the gene matches: 15. CDR3 region: CASSSHRDRASLHEQFF. In DNA form, the CDR3 reads TGTGCCAGCAGTTCCCACCGGGACAGGGCTTCGCTGCATGAGCAGTTCTTC.

V usage is TRBV4-2 and J usage is TRBJ2-7; 7 bases are shared with TRBD2. The CDR3 covers 15 residues. With V trimmed by 4 bases and J by 3 bases, 9 bases remained unmatched. Per the germline V gene, CDR1 is LGHNA and CDR2 is YNFKEQ. CDR3 DNA sequence: TGTGCCAGCAGCCCGGGATTAGAGCGGGGCTACGAGCAGTACTTC. Its protein product is CASSPGLERGYEQYF.